This record looks at one TCR beta chain sequence and its context. This specimen comes from a study of blood T cell repertoires in COVID-19. Study-level background: Sites in the United States, Italy and Spain provided acute and convalescent COVID-19 samples.

Assay: immunoSEQ multiplex PCR; the TCRdb copy retains only in-frame clones and omits some. This table holds more than 200,000 clones, around 90% found once. J was trimmed by 5 bases and V by 3 bases; bases with no gene match: 12. The CDR3 totals 16 residues. The germline CDR1 and CDR2 sequences are MDHEN and SYDVKM. The genes are TRBV28 and TRBJ2-7; 8 nucleotides line up with TRBD1. The source is a woman aged 50 to 65 who had recovered from COVID-19. The sequenced sample consisted of PBMCs or T cells enriched from blood (not recorded which). The CDR3 sequence is CASSFPRDRLLNEQYF. CDR3 nucleotides: TGTGCCAGCAGTTTCCCCCGGGACAGGCTTCTCAACGAGCAGTACTTC.